Listed below are T cell receptor beta chains from one sample, sequenced in a study of cytomegalovirus exposure and HLA in healthy donors. TCRdb keeps only in-frame clones here, not all; method: immunoSEQ multiplex PCR. Of around 67,000 clones listed, 55% to 65% are singletons. The sequenced sample consisted of PBMCs. The receptors derive from a woman in her forties or fifties in good health and CMV-seronegative. Both conserved end residues are part of each CDR3. Each record gives: J gene, clone size, V gene, CDR3 length, D gene, CDR3 protein, CDR3 DNA. The D gene is left open where the match is weak. Size is omitted from some rows. Given values are once, few, many or a class for expanded clones.

J gene: TRBJ2-1; clone size: -; V gene: TRBV7-9; CDR3 length: 14; D gene: -; CDR3 protein: CASSGLYSYNEQFF; CDR3 DNA: TGTGCCAGCAGCGGACTTTACTCCTACAATGAGCAGTTCTTC
J gene: TRBJ2-7; clone size: -; V gene: TRBV6-1; CDR3 length: 15; D gene: TRBD2; CDR3 protein: CASSEAGTSGRGQYF; CDR3 DNA: TGTGCCAGCAGTGAAGCTGGAACTAGCGGGAGAGGGCAGTACTTC
J gene: TRBJ1-2; clone size: -; V gene: TRBV5-1; CDR3 length: 16; D gene: -; CDR3 protein: CASSPGGGFEGYGYTF; CDR3 DNA: TGCGCCAGCAGCCCTGGGGGCGGATTTGAGGGTTATGGCTACACCTTC
J gene: TRBJ2-3; clone size: once; V gene: TRBV29-1; CDR3 length: 12; D gene: -; CDR3 protein: CSVWTTTDTQYF; CDR3 DNA: TGCAGCGTGTGGACTACCACAGATACGCAGTATTTT
J gene: TRBJ2-5; clone size: few; V gene: TRBV29-1; CDR3 length: 11; D gene: -; CDR3 protein: CSASLEETQYF; CDR3 DNA: TGCAGCGCTAGCCTGGAGGAGACCCAGTACTTC
J gene: TRBJ2-7; clone size: -; V gene: TRBV4-3; CDR3 length: 14; D gene: TRBD2; CDR3 protein: CASSRQAGVDEQYF; CDR3 DNA: TGCGCCAGCAGCCGTCAAGCGGGAGTTGACGAGCAGTACTTC
J gene: TRBJ1-1; clone size: -; V gene: TRBV2; CDR3 length: 16; D gene: TRBD1; CDR3 protein: CASSEARTGKNTEAFF; CDR3 DNA: TGTGCCAGCAGTGAAGCGAGGACAGGCAAGAACACTGAAGCTTTCTTT
J gene: TRBJ2-3; clone size: -; V gene: TRBV30; CDR3 length: 14; D gene: TRBD2; CDR3 protein: CAWRLAGGLRTQYF; CDR3 DNA: TGTGCCTGGAGGCTAGCGGGAGGGCTTCGTACGCAGTATTTT
J gene: TRBJ2-2; clone size: -; V gene: TRBV30; CDR3 length: 15; D gene: -; CDR3 protein: CAWSVLAAQTGELFF; CDR3 DNA: TGTGCCTGGAGTGTACTCGCGGCCCAAACCGGGGAGCTGTTTTTT
J gene: TRBJ2-2; clone size: few; V gene: TRBV2; CDR3 length: 15; D gene: -; CDR3 protein: CASSRGVAGYGELFF; CDR3 DNA: TGTGCCAGCAGTAGGGGCGTGGCAGGCTACGGGGAGCTGTTTTTT
J gene: TRBJ1-1; clone size: -; V gene: TRBV28; CDR3 length: 16; D gene: TRBD1; CDR3 protein: CASSQGDSSGSTEAFF; CDR3 DNA: TGTGCCAGCAGCCAGGGGGACAGTTCGGGGAGCACTGAAGCTTTCTTT
J gene: TRBJ2-7; clone size: -; V gene: TRBV5-4; CDR3 length: 14; D gene: -; CDR3 protein: CASSLDPTPGEQYF; CDR3 DNA: TGTGCCAGCAGCTTGGACCCGACGCCGGGAGAGCAGTACTTC
J gene: TRBJ2-7; clone size: -; V gene: TRBV27; CDR3 length: 12; D gene: -; CDR3 protein: CASRRMGLEQYF; CDR3 DNA: TGTGCCAGCAGGAGAATGGGGCTCGAGCAGTACTTC
J gene: TRBJ2-5; clone size: -; V gene: TRBV27; CDR3 length: 15; D gene: TRBD2; CDR3 protein: CASSALGLAGETQYF; CDR3 DNA: TGTGCCAGCAGTGCATTAGGACTAGCCGGAGAGACCCAGTACTTC
J gene: TRBJ1-1; clone size: -; V gene: TRBV18; CDR3 length: 15; D gene: -; CDR3 protein: CASSPPTGGNTEAFF; CDR3 DNA: TGTGCCAGCTCACCGCCGACAGGAGGGAACACTGAAGCTTTCTTT
J gene: TRBJ1-2; clone size: few; V gene: TRBV7-2; CDR3 length: 12; D gene: -; CDR3 protein: CASNRDRLRYTF; CDR3 DNA: TGTGCCAGCAACAGGGACCGCCTAAGATACACCTTC
J gene: TRBJ1-1; clone size: few; V gene: TRBV5-1; CDR3 length: 17; D gene: TRBD1; CDR3 protein: CASSVSGTGGAYTEAFF; CDR3 DNA: TGCGCCAGCAGCGTCTCCGGGACAGGGGGCGCATACACTGAAGCTTTCTTT
J gene: TRBJ2-7; clone size: -; V gene: TRBV6-6; CDR3 length: 14; D gene: TRBD1; CDR3 protein: CASSGQGAYYEQYF; CDR3 DNA: TGTGCCAGCAGCGGACAGGGGGCTTACTACGAGCAGTACTTC
J gene: TRBJ1-5; clone size: -; V gene: TRBV29-1; CDR3 length: 13; D gene: -; CDR3 protein: CSVQGQSNQPQHF; CDR3 DNA: TGCAGCGTTCAAGGACAGAGCAATCAGCCCCAGCATTTT
J gene: TRBJ2-7; clone size: -; V gene: TRBV15; CDR3 length: 17; D gene: -; CDR3 protein: CATSRTRTGAGDYEQYF; CDR3 DNA: TGTGCCACCAGCAGAACCCGGACGGGCGCCGGGGACTACGAGCAGTACTTC
J gene: TRBJ2-7; clone size: few; V gene: TRBV5-1; CDR3 length: 15; D gene: TRBD2; CDR3 protein: CASSDLSGSGYEQYF; CDR3 DNA: TGCGCCAGCAGCGATCTTAGCGGGAGTGGGTACGAGCAGTACTTC
J gene: TRBJ1-1; clone size: -; V gene: TRBV6-5; CDR3 length: 13; D gene: -; CDR3 protein: CASRFPQNTEAFF; CDR3 DNA: TGTGCCAGCAGATTCCCACAGAACACTGAAGCTTTCTTT
J gene: TRBJ2-1; clone size: once; V gene: TRBV7-2; CDR3 length: 16; D gene: TRBD2; CDR3 protein: CASRPTSGGRNNEQFF; CDR3 DNA: TGTGCCAGCAGACCTACTAGCGGGGGCAGGAACAATGAGCAGTTCTTC
J gene: TRBJ2-7; clone size: -; V gene: TRBV6-5; CDR3 length: 15; D gene: TRBD1; CDR3 protein: CASSLDWDSSYEQYF; CDR3 DNA: TGTGCCAGCAGCTTAGACTGGGACAGTTCGTACGAGCAGTACTTC
J gene: TRBJ2-2; clone size: -; V gene: TRBV7-3; CDR3 length: 16; D gene: TRBD2; CDR3 protein: CASSLRAGGRTGELFF; CDR3 DNA: TGTGCCAGCAGCTTAAGGGCGGGAGGGCGCACCGGGGAGCTGTTTTTT
J gene: TRBJ2-1; clone size: few; V gene: TRBV9; CDR3 length: 13; D gene: TRBD1; CDR3 protein: CASSPTGDNEQFF; CDR3 DNA: TGTGCCAGCAGCCCGACAGGGGACAATGAGCAGTTCTTC
J gene: TRBJ1-1; clone size: -; V gene: TRBV5-1; CDR3 length: 13; D gene: -; CDR3 protein: CASSIGQSTEAFF; CDR3 DNA: TGCGCCAGCAGCATAGGACAGAGCACTGAAGCTTTCTTT
J gene: TRBJ2-1; clone size: -; V gene: TRBV19; CDR3 length: 16; D gene: TRBD2; CDR3 protein: CASSIKRERTYNEQFF; CDR3 DNA: TGTGCCAGTAGTATTAAGCGGGAGAGGACCTACAATGAGCAGTTCTTC
J gene: TRBJ1-5; clone size: -; V gene: TRBV9; CDR3 length: 13; D gene: -; CDR3 protein: CASSPRGNQPQHF; CDR3 DNA: TGTGCCAGCAGCCCCAGGGGCAATCAGCCCCAGCATTTT
J gene: TRBJ1-1; clone size: -; V gene: TRBV10-3; CDR3 length: 16; D gene: -; CDR3 protein: CAISSTRDRLNTEAFF; CDR3 DNA: TGTGCCATCAGTTCCACGAGAGACAGGCTGAACACTGAAGCTTTCTTT
J gene: TRBJ1-2; clone size: -; V gene: TRBV29-1; CDR3 length: 12; D gene: -; CDR3 protein: CSVRTDNYGYTF; CDR3 DNA: TGCAGCGTTCGGACAGACAACTATGGCTACACCTTC
J gene: TRBJ2-3; clone size: few; V gene: TRBV5-6; CDR3 length: 15; D gene: TRBD1; CDR3 protein: CASRLGQANTDTQYF; CDR3 DNA: TGTGCCAGCAGACTAGGACAGGCAAACACAGATACGCAGTATTTT
J gene: TRBJ1-3; clone size: once; V gene: TRBV19; CDR3 length: 13; D gene: -; CDR3 protein: CAVSRDTLNTIYF; CDR3 DNA: TGTGCCGTTAGCCGGGACACCCTAAACACCATATATTTT
J gene: TRBJ2-2; clone size: -; V gene: TRBV9; CDR3 length: 16; D gene: TRBD1; CDR3 protein: CASSAPGQGFPGELFF; CDR3 DNA: TGTGCCAGCAGCGCCCCGGGACAGGGGTTTCCCGGGGAGCTGTTTTTT
J gene: TRBJ1-4; clone size: few; V gene: TRBV15; CDR3 length: 14; D gene: -; CDR3 protein: CATSRGGSGEKLFF; CDR3 DNA: TGTGCCACCAGCAGGGGGGGGTCAGGGGAAAAACTGTTTTTT
J gene: TRBJ2-7; clone size: -; V gene: TRBV6-5; CDR3 length: 14; D gene: TRBD1; CDR3 protein: CASSWTGGAYEQYF; CDR3 DNA: TGTGCCAGCAGTTGGACAGGGGGAGCCTACGAGCAGTACTTC
J gene: TRBJ1-1; clone size: -; V gene: TRBV6-6; CDR3 length: 16; D gene: TRBD1; CDR3 protein: CASSYATGALNTEAFF; CDR3 DNA: TGTGCCAGCAGTTACGCGACAGGGGCTTTGAACACTGAAGCTTTCTTT
J gene: TRBJ2-7; clone size: medium-sized; V gene: TRBV10-1; CDR3 length: 14; D gene: TRBD2; CDR3 protein: CASSDGRREADQYF; CDR3 DNA: TGCGCCAGCAGTGACGGAAGGCGGGAGGCCGACCAGTACTTC
J gene: TRBJ1-5; clone size: -; V gene: TRBV21-1; CDR3 length: 17; D gene: -; CDR3 protein: CASSLRWGGPSNQPQHF; CDR3 DNA: TGTGCCAGCAGCCTCCGATGGGGGGGGCCCAGCAATCAGCCCCAGCATTTT
J gene: TRBJ2-3; clone size: once; V gene: TRBV5-6; CDR3 length: 17; D gene: TRBD2; CDR3 protein: CASSRAVVAGLTDTQYF; CDR3 DNA: TGTGCCAGCAGCCGGGCCGTGGTAGCGGGACTCACAGATACGCAGTATTTT
J gene: TRBJ2-1; clone size: -; V gene: TRBV6-5; CDR3 length: 14; D gene: -; CDR3 protein: CASSYSEGPVEQFF; CDR3 DNA: TGTGCCAGCAGTTACTCGGAGGGTCCTGTCGAGCAGTTCTTC
J gene: TRBJ1-6; clone size: -; V gene: TRBV25-1; CDR3 length: 15; D gene: -; CDR3 protein: CASSEIAGENSPLHF; CDR3 DNA: TGTGCCAGCAGTGAAATCGCAGGGGAAAATTCACCCCTCCACTTT
J gene: TRBJ2-1; clone size: once; V gene: TRBV4-1; CDR3 length: 15; D gene: TRBD1; CDR3 protein: CASSPRGQTYNEQFF; CDR3 DNA: TGCGCCAGCAGCCCTCGGGGACAGACCTACAATGAGCAGTTCTTC
J gene: TRBJ1-2; clone size: -; V gene: TRBV28; CDR3 length: 12; D gene: -; CDR3 protein: CATRSESYGYTF; CDR3 DNA: TGTGCCACCAGATCAGAATCGTATGGCTACACCTTC
J gene: TRBJ2-2; clone size: -; V gene: TRBV7-3; CDR3 length: 14; D gene: -; CDR3 protein: CASSLGPEAGELFF; CDR3 DNA: TGTGCCAGCAGCTTAGGACCGGAGGCCGGGGAGCTGTTTTTT
J gene: TRBJ2-2; clone size: -; V gene: TRBV2; CDR3 length: 15; D gene: TRBD1; CDR3 protein: CASRDRTGITGELFF; CDR3 DNA: TGTGCCAGCAGAGATAGGACAGGGATCACCGGGGAGCTGTTTTTT
J gene: TRBJ1-3; clone size: -; V gene: TRBV28; CDR3 length: 17; D gene: -; CDR3 protein: CASRGRQAPYSGNTIYF; CDR3 DNA: TGTGCCAGCAGGGGGCGACAGGCACCGTACTCTGGAAACACCATATATTTT
J gene: TRBJ1-2; clone size: -; V gene: TRBV6-5; CDR3 length: 13; D gene: -; CDR3 protein: CASSSRSAGGYTF; CDR3 DNA: TGTGCCAGCAGTTCTCGGTCCGCGGGGGGCTACACCTTC
J gene: TRBJ1-2; clone size: -; V gene: TRBV7-8; CDR3 length: 17; D gene: -; CDR3 protein: CASSLGAQATAGYGYTF; CDR3 DNA: TGTGCCAGCAGCTTAGGAGCTCAGGCCACAGCTGGCTATGGCTACACCTTC
J gene: TRBJ1-2; clone size: -; V gene: TRBV5-1; CDR3 length: 16; D gene: -; CDR3 protein: CASSLGRGGRLNGYTF; CDR3 DNA: TGCGCCAGCAGCTTGGGTAGGGGCGGCCGTCTAAACGGCTACACCTTC
J gene: TRBJ2-3; clone size: few; V gene: TRBV28; CDR3 length: 16; D gene: TRBD2; CDR3 protein: CASSLNPSGDTDTQYF; CDR3 DNA: TGTGCCAGCAGTCTCAACCCTAGCGGGGACACAGATACGCAGTATTTT
J gene: TRBJ2-5; clone size: -; V gene: TRBV5-1; CDR3 length: 16; D gene: -; CDR3 protein: CASSLRGTLNQETQYF; CDR3 DNA: TGCGCCAGCAGCTTGAGGGGGACGCTGAATCAAGAGACCCAGTACTTC
J gene: TRBJ1-5; clone size: -; V gene: TRBV11-3; CDR3 length: 13; D gene: -; CDR3 protein: CASSLASNQPQHF; CDR3 DNA: TGTGCCAGCAGCTTAGCTAGTAATCAGCCCCAGCATTTT
J gene: TRBJ2-7; clone size: once; V gene: TRBV7-9; CDR3 length: 14; D gene: -; CDR3 protein: CASSLRRSNYEQYF; CDR3 DNA: TGTGCCAGCAGCTTACGGAGGAGTAACTACGAGCAGTACTTC
J gene: TRBJ1-1; clone size: -; V gene: TRBV9; CDR3 length: 16; D gene: TRBD1; CDR3 protein: CASSARQGGLNTEAFF; CDR3 DNA: TGTGCCAGCAGCGCGAGACAGGGGGGGTTGAACACTGAAGCTTTCTTT